The 32 T cell receptor beta chains listed next were all sequenced from one sample in a study of STAT5B mutations in CD4+ large granular lymphocyte leukemia. Generated by immunoSEQ multiplex PCR, the TCRdb table keeps only in-frame clones and is missing some. Of some 51,000 clones listed, 65% to 85% are singletons. The sequenced sample consisted of CD4+ T cells from blood buffy coats. The receptors here all came from a human donor in good health.

This chain uses TRBV11-3 with TRBJ2-5; a weak D match, TRBD2 (5 bases). CDR3 length equals 17 residues. Germline V CDR1 and CDR2: SGHNT, YENEEA. The V end lost 5 bases, the J end lost 1 base, and 20 bases lay between the germline ends. CDR3 sequence: CASSNRGWGSPQETQYF. CDR3 bases: TGTGCCAGCAGCAACCGGGGATGGGGATCGCCCCAAGAGACCCAGTACTTC.

The chain uses TRBV9 and TRBJ2-2; D is undetermined. Germline-derived CDR1 and CDR2 are SGDLS and YYNGEE. Trimming left V 0 bases short and J 7 bases short, with 10 bases between. The CDR3 is 14 amino acids. The CDR3 DNA reads TGTGCCAGCAGCGTAGATGGGGTCAGCGGGGAGCTGTTTTTT. The encoded protein is CASSVDGVSGELFF.

The chain combines TRBV9 with TRBJ1-1; no definite D call. CDR1 is SGDLS and CDR2 is YYNGEE in the germline V gene. V was clipped by 2 bases and J by 1 base, with 9 bases between them. This CDR3 region has 14 residues. The CDR3 region has the DNA TGTGCCAGCAGCGTCGCGACGGCGAACACTGAAGCTTTCTTT. Amino acids: CASSVATANTEAFF.

The chain employs TRBV5-8 and TRBJ2-3; possibly TRBD1 for D (6 bases). The CDR3 covers 17 residues. Trimming left V 4 bases short and J 0 bases short, with 18 bases between. Germline V lookup: CDR1 SGHTS, CDR2 YDEGEE. CDR3 DNA: TGTGCCAGCAGCCCCCGGTCTCGGACAGACAGCACAGATACGCAGTATTTT. The encoded protein is CASSPRSRTDSTDTQYF. Supplemented by reference TRBV5-8 and TRBJ2-3, the full variable domain reads EAGVTQSPTHLIKTRGQQATLRCSPISGHTSVYWYQQALGLGLQFLLWYDEGEERNRGNFPPRFSGRQFPNYSSELNVNALELEDSALYLCASSPRSRTDSTDTQYFGPGTRLTVL.

The chain combines TRBV19 with TRBJ1-1; TRBD1 might be the D (5 bases). Trimming shortened V by 2 bases and J by 0 bases, and 7 bases separated the two germline ends. Germline V gives CDR1 LNHDA, CDR2 SQIVND (reference sequence). The CDR3 covers 14 residues. CDR3 sequence: CASSIQDMNTEAFF. The CDR3 region has the DNA TGTGCCAGTAGTATACAGGACATGAACACTGAAGCTTTCTTT.

This clone was seen once. This sequence joins TRBV19 and TRBJ1-5, with 8 bases fitting TRBD1. With 6 bases clipped from V and 5 bases from J, the junction kept 3 bases outside the gene matches. Germline CDR1 reads LNHDA; CDR2 reads SQIVND (reference sequence). The CDR3 extends over 13 amino acids. CDR3 sequence (DNA): TGTGCCAGTAGGTACAGGGGGGATCAGCCCCAGCATTTT. Protein: CASRYRGDQPQHF.

This rearrangement joins TRBV6-5 to TRBJ1-1; 8 nucleotides line up with TRBD1. CDR3 length equals 15 residues. CDR1 and CDR2 from the germline V gene are MNHEY and SVGAGI. The J segment lost 1 base and the V segment lost 2 bases, leaving 3 bases of the junction unmatched. The CDR3 nucleotides are TGTGCCAGCAGTTACCGAGACAGGGGGAACACTGAAGCTTTCTTT. This codes for CASSYRDRGNTEAFF.

The rearrangement uses TRBV6-4 and TRBJ1-2, with D hard to call. The germline V gene encodes CDR1 MRHNA and CDR2 SNTAGT. The CDR3 consists of 14 residues. V lost 4 bases to trimming and J lost 6 bases, with 15 bases between them. CDR3 coding DNA: TGTGCCAGCAGTGTATGCAAGGTTATGGATGGCTACACCTTC. Encoded protein: CASSVCKVMDGYTF.

The chain links TRBV11-2 to TRBJ1-6; D ambiguous. The CDR3 is made up of 12 amino acids. With 3 bases removed from V and 6 bases from J, the gap between germline ends came to 3 bases. Germline CDR1 reads SGHAT; CDR2 reads FQNNGV. In DNA, the CDR3 is TGTGCCAGCAGCTTGGTTAATTCACCCCTCCACTTT. This gives the protein CASSLVNSPLHF.

The J gene is TRBJ1-5, the V gene TRBV9; D is ambiguous. CDR1 is SGDLS, CDR2 YYNGEE, per germline. Trimming cost V 0 bases and J 6 bases, with 10 bases left between them. CDR3 size: 14 residues. DNA for the CDR3: TGTGCCAGCAGCGTAGAGGGAGAGGGTCAGCCCCAGCATTTT. It yields the protein CASSVEGEGQPQHF. Variable domain in full (rest from reference TRBV9 and TRBJ1-5): DSGVTQTPKHLITATGQRVTLRCSPRSGDLSVYWYQQSLDQGLQFLIQYYNGEERAKGNILERFSAQQFPDLHSELNLSSLELGDSALYFCASSVEGEGQPQHFGDGTRLSIL.

The chain is built from TRBV7-7 and TRBJ2-3; 8 nucleotides agree with TRBD2. V lost 5 bases to trimming and J lost 6 bases; unmatched junction nucleotides: 4. The CDR3 is 13 amino acids. Looked up from germline, CDR1 is SSHAT and CDR2 is FNYEAQ (reference sequence). In DNA form, the CDR3 reads TGTGCCAGCAGCCGGACTAGCTGGGATACGCAGTATTTT. This codes for CASSRTSWDTQYF.

V gene TRBV15 combines with J gene TRBJ1-4; D unresolved. The V gene lost 0 bases and the J gene lost 7 bases, with 18 bases spanning the gap. The CDR3 extends over 17 amino acids. Per the germline V gene, CDR1 is LNHNV and CDR2 is YYDKDF (reference sequence). CDR3 protein: CATSREREGLAVEKLFF. The CDR3 DNA sequence: TGTGCCACCAGCAGAGAGAGGGAAGGGTTGGCCGTTGAAAAACTGTTTTTT.

This chain connects TRBV7-3 to TRBJ1-1; weak D call: TRBD1 (5 bases). From germline, CDR1 is SGHTA and CDR2 FQGTGA. The CDR3 has 13 amino acids. V lost 6 bases to trimming and J lost 4 bases, with 12 bases between them. In DNA form, the CDR3 reads TGTGCCAGCAGTGGTCCGGGGGGCACTGAAGCTTTCTTT. Its translation: CASSGPGGTEAFF.

This sequence joins TRBV9 and TRBJ2-1, with D unresolved. Per the germline V gene, CDR1 is SGDLS and CDR2 is YYNGEE. The CDR3 runs 15 residues. The germline V and J ends were trimmed by 5 bases and 0 bases, with 12 bases remaining between them. CDR3 loop: CASSALYDSYNEQFF. DNA for the CDR3: TGTGCCAGCAGTGCCCTGTATGACTCCTACAATGAGCAGTTCTTC.

The chain recombines TRBV11-2 with TRBJ2-1; 9 bases fit TRBD2. The CDR3 contains 18 residues. The germline CDR1 and CDR2 sequences are SGHAT and FQNNGV. V shed 1 base, J shed 0 bases, and the junction held 7 bases outside the gene matches. The CDR3 spells CASSLVSGSGSSYNEQFF. CDR3 DNA sequence: TGTGCCAGCAGCTTAGTTTCCGGTAGCGGGAGCTCCTACAATGAGCAGTTCTTC. Full variable domain (rest looked up from reference TRBV11-2 and TRBJ2-1): EAGVAQSPRYKIIEKRQSVAFWCNPISGHATLYWYQQILGQGPKLLIQFQNNGVVDDSQLPKDRFSAERLKGVDSTLKIQPAKLEDSAVYLCASSLVSGSGSSYNEQFFGPGTRLTVL.

This clone was detected only a few times. The V and J genes are TRBV25-1 and TRBJ1-2, with 8 bases fitting TRBD1. V shed 2 bases and J 7 bases; nucleotides not matched to a gene: 9. CDR1 is MGHDK and CDR2 is SYGVNS in the germline V gene. The CDR3 totals 15 residues. The CDR3 loop reads CASSEDGQGDGGYTF. As DNA, the CDR3 is TGTGCCAGCAGTGAAGATGGACAGGGTGATGGTGGCTACACCTTC.

The chain joins TRBV28 to TRBJ2-2, with D hard to call. V was pared by 5 bases and J by 0 bases, with 19 bases between. CDR3 size: 18 residues. CDR1 is MDHEN and CDR2 is SYDVKM in the germline V gene. Here the CDR3 reads CASSPRLFVRANTGELFF. CDR3 nucleotides: TGTGCCAGCAGTCCCCGCTTGTTCGTTAGGGCGAACACCGGGGAGCTGTTTTTT.

This chain links TRBV5-6 with TRBJ1-6; 9 positions agree with TRBD1. The CDR3 totals 14 residues. After removal of 4 bases from V and 8 bases from J, the junction contained 4 bases not matched to a gene. Germline values: CDR1 SGHDT, CDR2 YYEEEE. Written as DNA, the CDR3 is TGTGCCAGCAGCGTCCGGGACAGGGATTCACCCCTCCACTTT. Residues: CASSVRDRDSPLHF.

This clone was seen only once. The chain recombines TRBV4-1 with TRBJ2-1; 13 bases line up with TRBD2. CDR3 length equals 15 residues. Germline CDR1 and CDR2: MGHRA and YSYEKL. V lost 6 bases, J lost 5 bases, and 4 bases stayed unmatched. The DNA for the CDR3 is TGCGCCAGCAGTCCGGGACTAGCGGGACACAATGAGCAGTTCTTC. Translating gives CASSPGLAGHNEQFF.

The J gene is TRBJ1-2, the V gene TRBV18; D is perhaps TRBD1 (5 bases). The germline V and J ends were trimmed by 2 bases and 4 bases, with 17 bases remaining between them. This CDR3 is 16 amino acids long. Germline V gene data show CDR1 as KGHSH and CDR2 as LQKENI. The CDR3 spells CASSPMAQGESYGYTF. For the CDR3, the DNA is TGTGCCAGCTCACCAATGGCTCAGGGCGAGAGCTATGGCTACACCTTC.

The CDR3 nucleotides read TGTGCCAGCTCTCGGACAGAAATCGGGGAGCTGTTTTTT. This translates into CASSRTEIGELFF. This sequence joins TRBV18 and TRBJ2-2, with D perhaps TRBD1 (6 bases). Germline V gene sequence: CDR1 KGHSH, CDR2 LQKENI. The V gene lost 6 bases and the J gene lost 7 bases, with 12 bases spanning the gap. The CDR3 runs 13 residues.

This chain joins TRBV7-2 and TRBJ2-1; 7 bases line up with TRBD2. V lost 3 bases, J lost 5 bases, and 4 bases stayed unmatched. CDR1 is SGHTA, CDR2 FQGNSA, per germline. The CDR3 totals 14 residues. CDR3 protein: CASSFSTSNNEQFF. The CDR3 DNA follows: TGTGCCAGCAGCTTTTCGACTAGCAACAATGAGCAGTTCTTC.

This clone was seen a few times. The chain recombines TRBV9 with TRBJ2-7; either TRBD1 or TRBD2 may supply D (5 bases each). The CDR3 is 15 amino acids. CDR1 and CDR2 from the germline V gene are SGDLS and YYNGEE. The ends were cut back, 3 bases at V and 4 bases at J, with 17 bases in the middle. The CDR3 bases are TGTGCCAGCAGCGGCTCCCCGGGGCCCAGTTACGAGCAGTACTTC. Its protein is CASSGSPGPSYEQYF. The full variable domain, completed using reference TRBV9 and TRBJ2-7, is DSGVTQTPKHLITATGQRVTLRCSPRSGDLSVYWYQQSLDQGLQFLIQYYNGEERAKGNILERFSAQQFPDLHSELNLSSLELGDSALYFCASSGSPGPSYEQYFGPGTRLTVT.

In this sample, this clone turned up a few times. The chain combines TRBV5-5 with TRBJ2-7; possibly TRBD1 or TRBD2 for D (5 bases each). The CDR3 is 14 residues long. V was cut by 5 bases and J by 3 bases, with 15 bases left in between. Per germline, CDR1 SGHKS and CDR2 YYEKEE (reference sequence). CDR3 sequence: CASRSGTFDYEQYF. The CDR3 DNA sequence: TGTGCCAGCAGATCCGGGACCTTCGACTACGAGCAGTACTTC.

V is TRBV5-4 and J is TRBJ1-1; 7 bases match TRBD1. Germline values: CDR1 SGHNT, CDR2 YYREEE (reference sequence). The V gene end was trimmed by 9 bases and the J gene end by 4 bases; junction bases not matched to a gene: 9. The CDR3 contains 13 residues. CDR3 coding DNA: TGTGCCACTGGAGGGGGCTTTGGCACTGAAGCTTTCTTT. This codes for CATGGGFGTEAFF.

The chain couples TRBV14 to TRBJ1-3, with a possible D match to TRBD1 (6 bases). V lost 3 bases and J lost 0, with 12 bases in between. The CDR3 consists of 16 residues. From germline, CDR1 is SGHDN and CDR2 FVKESK. This chain's CDR3 is CASSQRDNRSGNTIYF. The CDR3 DNA follows: TGTGCCAGCAGCCAGAGGGACAACCGCTCTGGAAACACCATATATTTT. Full variable domain (outside the CDR3, taken from reference TRBV14 and TRBJ1-3): EAGVTQFPSHSVIEKGQTVTLRCDPISGHDNLYWYRRVMGKEIKFLLHFVKESKQDESGMPNNRFLAERTGGTYSTLKVQPAELEDSGVYFCASSQRDNRSGNTIYFGEGSWLTVV.

This sequence joins TRBV19 and TRBJ1-5; the match to TRBD1 covers 7 bases. CDR1 and CDR2 from the germline V gene are LNHDA and SQIVND (reference sequence). V dropped 3 bases and J dropped 1; count of bases not matched to a gene: 6. This CDR3 region has 16 residues. The CDR3 here is CASSMRGLASNQPQHF. CDR3 in DNA: TGTGCCAGTAGTATGAGGGGGCTGGCGAGCAATCAGCCCCAGCATTTT.

The chain carries TRBV7-9 and TRBJ2-5; tentatively, D is TRBD1 or TRBD2 (5 bases each). The CDR3 sequence is 17 residues long. Trimming left V 5 bases short and J 5 bases short, with 24 bases between. CDR1 is SEHNR and CDR2 is FQNEAQ in the germline V gene (reference sequence). The CDR3 loop reads CASSTPGRTPYEETQYF. The DNA of the CDR3 is TGTGCCAGCAGCACACCGGGGCGGACGCCTTACGAGGAGACCCAGTACTTC.

This clone was found a few times. This sequence joins TRBV5-6 and TRBJ1-2; D is ambiguous. The CDR3 loop spans 15 amino acids. V gave up 1 base and J gave up 7 bases, with 17 bases separating them. Germline V lookup: CDR1 SGHDT, CDR2 YYEEEE. The CDR3 spells CASSLYSSGSGGYTF. The CDR3 coding sequence is TGTGCCAGCAGCTTGTACTCCTCGGGATCCGGTGGCTACACCTTC.

The chain has TRBV30 and TRBJ1-2; 8 nucleotides match TRBD1. CDR3 length equals 13 residues. The V gene's germline CDR1 is GTSNPN and CDR2 SVGIG (reference sequence). Losses at the gene ends were 3 bases for V and 4 bases for J; bases not matched to a gene: 4. CDR3: CAWSLDRAYGYTF. The CDR3 DNA sequence: TGTGCCTGGAGCCTGGACAGGGCCTATGGCTACACCTTC.

V usage is TRBV5-1 and J usage is TRBJ2-5, with a weak D call TRBD2 (6 bases). The CDR3 has 13 residues. From germline, CDR1 is SGHRS and CDR2 YFSETQ. Between the trimmed V and J ends, which lost 7 bases and 0 bases, there was a span of 10 bases. The CDR3, as DNA: TGCGCCAGCCACCCGGGGGACCAAGAGACCCAGTACTTC. This translates into CASHPGDQETQYF.

The chain joins TRBV11-3 to TRBJ2-7, with D possibly being TRBD2 (5 bases). The length of the CDR3 is 13 residues. The germline V gene has CDR1 SGHNT and CDR2 YENEEA. The CDR3 protein is CAAGERAGSEQYF. The CDR3 DNA reads TGTGCAGCTGGGGAGAGAGCAGGCTCCGAGCAGTACTTC.